This T cell receptor (beta chain) was sequenced in a study of Graves' ophthalmopathy and Graves' hyperthyroidism. This CDR3 comprises 16 residues. Germline lookup yields CDR1 LGHNA and CDR2 YSLEER. V was clipped by 1 base and J by 3 bases, with 15 bases between them. Hyperthyroidism patients, all newly diagnosed, had under 2 months' duration and ages of 18 to 65. RNA transcripts were the source from which TCR beta CDR3 regions were amplified. HTBI primers served in a first-round RT-PCR, which a second-round multiplex PCR followed. Using its own MiXCR run on the multiplex PCR reads, TCRdb lists one record per CDR3 protein. The sample carries 900,000 to 1,200,000 distinct CDR3 sequences, approximately 35% recorded once.

This chain uses TRBV4-3 with TRBJ1-2; D is unclear. The clonotype originates from an adult man with Graves' hyperthyroidism. The source material was peripheral blood or thyroid tissue (not recorded which). The DNA of the CDR3 is TGCGCCAGCAGCCAAGGCGCATGGGAGCTCGACTATGGCTACACCTTC. It codes for CASSQGAWELDYGYTF.